There are a few counts of the clone carrying this T cell receptor beta chain. The sample holds other DNA sequences that translate to the same CDR3. The data derive from a study of blood T cell repertoires in COVID-19. Study-level background: The analysed material was cDNA or gDNA that came from T cells, B-cell-depleted T cells, or PBMCs.

V was clipped by 5 bases and J by 7 bases, with 8 bases between them. From germline, CDR1 is MNHEY and CDR2 SVGAGI. This CDR3 comprises 11 residues. TCRdb's copy holds only in-frame clones and misses some; the assay was immunoSEQ multiplex PCR. The sample includes roughly 300,000 clones, about 89% of them seen just once. The receptor comes from a woman between 35 and 50 years old who had recovered from COVID-19. The gene calls are TRBV6-5 and TRBJ1-2, with D perhaps TRBD1 (5 bases). The specimen sequenced was peripheral blood. The CDR3 bases are TGTGCCAGCAGTAGGGGTCGTGGCTACACCTTC. This encodes CASSRGRGYTF.